This T cell receptor beta chain comes out of a study of shared clonotypes between healthy human individuals. Regarding this clone: The antigen is undetermined.

Sequencing used immunoSEQ multiplex PCR; TCRdb keeps in-frame clones, though not all of them. In the table there are approximately 2,000,000 clones, 85% to 95% of which are singletons. V gave up 6 bases and J gave up 3 bases, with 11 bases separating them. Germline assignment: CDR1 SQVTM and CDR2 ANQGSEA. CDR3 length: 12 residues. Study findings and constraints: Estimated richness was generally greater in naive than memory subsets. The naive CD4 repertoires of several donors were compared, and around 5% of clonotypes were shared.

This chain joins TRBV29-1 and TRBJ1-1; D unclear. The specimen sequenced was naive CD4+ T cells from PBMCs. Subset specified: CD45RA+ positively selected. This sequence originates from a man between 18 and 29 years old in good health. Some clones in this sample may be carry-over from other donors' samples. The chain's CDR3 is CSVRMGYTEAFF. CDR3 nucleotides: TGCAGCGTGAGGATGGGGTACACTGAAGCTTTCTTT. Looking up the rest from reference TRBV29-1 and TRBJ1-1 gives the full variable domain: SAVISQKPSRDICQRGTSLTIQCQVDSQVTMMFWYRQQPGQSLTLIATANQGSEATYESGFVIDKFPISRPNLTFSTLTVSNMSPEDSSIYLCSVRMGYTEAFFGQGTRLTVV.